This T cell receptor (beta chain) is from a study of Ad26.COV2.S vaccination and SARS-CoV-2 variants. Details on this clone: Antigen: not known.

V lost 8 bases and J 3 bases, leaving 9 bases between the germline ends. Germline V lookup: CDR1 SQVTM, CDR2 ANQGSEA. CDR3 length: 11 amino acids. Study results and caveats: The TCR-based breadth and depth measures might underestimate overall T cell responses.

This table comes from immunoSEQ multiplex PCR, and its TCRdb copy is limited to in-frame clones, with some not included. The repertoire holds around 420,000 clones, with approximately 87% as singletons. Treatment reported: roughly 18 received Ad26.COV2.S at low or high dose, single or two shots; roughly five received placebo; per-sample allocation not given. Repertoires come from day 63 after the first vaccine or placebo injection. This receptor was obtained from a person between 18 and 65 years old who received the Ad26.COV2.S COVID-19 vaccine or a placebo. The chain is built from TRBV29-1 and TRBJ2-3; D call uncertain. The sample here was peripheral blood, taken in a trial of Ad26.COV2.S vaccine versus placebo. DNA for the CDR3: TGCAGCCTCTTGGGGACAGATACGCAGTATTTT. Residues: CSLLGTDTQYF.